This record covers a single TCR beta chain. This receptor's antigen is unknown. Qualities for individual bases were not recorded, and no much larger clone is one base off. The sample belongs to a study of PD-1 blockade in classical Hodgkin lymphoma (TCRdb year 2020). Turning to the overall study: Nivolumab dosing was 3 mg/kg intravenously every 2 weeks, continuing until either disease progression or unacceptable toxicity. To define a peripheral blood immune signature of response to PD-1 blockade in classical Hodgkin lymphoma, the study combined TCR beta sequencing with CyTOF.

Per the publication, the time point label means: cycle 4 day 1 (C4D1), after less than seven weeks of nivolumab. Every trial patient had relapsed following autologous stem cell transplantation, and prior brentuximab vedotin exposure was what differed among cohorts A, B and C. A total of under 70 patients with relapsed/refractory classical Hodgkin lymphoma made up the trial cohort, and each patient's best overall response was complete response, partial response or progressive disease. In the multi-cohort phase II CheckMate 205 trial, trial patients received single-agent nivolumab. Best overall response was determined by an independent review committee according to the 2007 International Working Group response criteria. Trial PBMCs were collected immediately before nivolumab initiation (C1D1) and during therapy at cycle 2 day 1 and cycle 4 day 1. After peripheral blood was drawn into 8 mL Vacutainer Cell Preparation Tubes, PBMCs were isolated by centrifugation and then cryopreserved.

The CDR3 runs 14 residues from the cysteine to the phenylalanine. The retained sequence is limited to the CDR3, 42 bases, with the frame set at the first base. V is pared back by 2 bases and J by 1 base, with 7 bases lying between the germline termini. Per the germline V gene, SGHRS is the CDR1 and YFSETQ is the CDR2. Overall study results and their limits: Baseline diversity similar to that of newly diagnosed patients was observed in trial patients achieving complete response, whereas significantly lower diversity was observed in partial responders and progressors. A significant rise by C4D1 was seen in CD4+ but not CD8+ TCR diversity (p=0.0027 vs p=0.16), with the rise being most apparent in complete responders (p=0.02). The study was restricted to a single clinical trial cohort, and the causes of repertoire differences, possibly disease activity or prior therapy, were left undefined. Patients starting nivolumab less than 1 year after ASCT had lower diversity and were excluded from later analyses to avoid confounding by immune reconstitution. Baseline TCR diversity was reported as lower in newly diagnosed patients than in healthy donors, and lower still in relapsed/refractory patients.

The Qiagen DNeasy kit was used to extract genomic DNA both from unsorted PBMCs and from the negatively selected CD4+ and CD8+ fractions. TCR beta CDR3 regions were amplified by immunoSEQ multiplex PCR using primers annealing to V and J segments. A synthetic immune receptor repertoire was used to minimize amplification bias, and remaining bias was computationally removed after sequencing. From the authors' description of their analysis: Custom Python scripts were used to quantify repertoire diversity as the Shannon entropy index. The unsorted, CD4+ and CD8+ repertoires were each analyzed separately, with the exception of combined analyses, where CD4+ and CD8+ sequences were merged in silico. Clonal expansion was defined as a frequency increase of at least 2-fold after treatment compared with C1D1, and clones undetected at baseline were assigned a pseudocount of 0.5. Singleton clones were defined as clones with 0 or 1 copy at C1D1, and non-singleton clones were defined as clones with 2 or more copies. By matching protein sequences in sorted samples from the same patient, clones expanded in unsorted samples were annotated as CD4+, CD8+ or unknown. Wilcoxon tests were applied to paired samples to test diversity changes from C1D1 to C4D1. This immuneACCESS table, as held by TCRdb, lists in-frame sequences with V and J called but not all clones. Of the missing ones, under half trace to an unresolved V gene in checked studies; the others have no known cause. The D gene and trimming were derived from the DNA, and the V and J assignments and clone size from that table. The sample profile shows tens of thousands of clones; approximately 94% of them were found once. About 8% of the sample is held by the ten biggest clonotypes.

The sample was peripheral blood mononuclear cells (PBMCs), taken before the fourth cycle of nivolumab. The chain joins TRBV5-1 to TRBJ2-1, with TRBD2 perhaps the D gene, on 6 matching bases. The clonotype originates from a human donor with classical Hodgkin lymphoma. The CDR3 loop reads CASSFGTSYNEQFF. The nucleotides are TGCGCCAGCAGCTTTGGGACTTCCTACAATGAGCAGTTCTTC.